This entry lists 23 T cell receptor beta chains sequenced from one sample in a study of identical twins. TCRdb reprocessed the 5' RACE reads via MiXCR and lists one record per CDR3 protein. Found here are hundreds of thousands of distinct CDR3 sequences, 20% to 25% of them singletons; the top ten hold approximately 0.5%. The same data also went into a second study, on yellow fever vaccine responses in identical twins.

Material for sequencing was CD4+ T cells sorted from blood. The origin of the receptors is a woman between 18 and 29 years old in good health.

This clonotype was counted a few times. The chain joins TRBV12-3 or TRBV12-4 to TRBJ2-1; D is perhaps TRBD2 (5 bases). This CDR3 is built from 15 residues. V lost 5 bases and J 4 bases, leaving 15 bases between the germline ends. The chain's CDR3 is CASSQLDWGYNEQFF. Here the CDR3 DNA reads TGTGCCAGCAGTCAACTAGACTGGGGATACAATGAGCAGTTCTTC.

V usage is TRBV7-7 and J usage is TRBJ2-5, with 12 positions matching TRBD2. After removal of 3 bases from V and 5 bases from J, the junction contained 7 bases not matched to a gene. The CDR3 runs 16 residues. Germline assignment: CDR1 SSHAT and CDR2 FNYEAQ (reference sequence). The CDR3 reads CASSFQLAGGRETQYF. In DNA form, the CDR3 reads TGTGCCAGCAGCTTTCAGCTAGCGGGGGGGCGTGAGACCCAGTACTTC.

The genes are TRBV5-6 and TRBJ2-3; D is perhaps TRBD2 (5 bases). Germline assignment: CDR1 SGHDT and CDR2 YYEEEE. The CDR3 is 13 residues long. Trimming took off 4 bases at V and 4 bases at J, with 10 bases between the two ends. CDR3 region: CASSGQLADTQYF. DNA for the CDR3: TGTGCCAGCAGCGGCCAACTAGCAGATACGCAGTATTTT.

The V gene is TRBV2, the J gene TRBJ1-4; D remains ambiguous. V dropped 7 bases and J dropped 8 bases, with 14 bases sitting between them. Germline CDR1 SNHLY, CDR2 FYNNEI. There are 13 residues in the CDR3. CDR3 sequence: CASTGRSGEKLFF. CDR3 bases: TGTGCCAGCACCGGAAGGTCGGGGGAAAAACTGTTTTTT.

The chain joins TRBV5-1 to TRBJ1-5, with D uncertain. This CDR3 comprises 17 residues. V was cut by 8 bases and J by 7 bases, with 28 bases left in between. CDR1 is SGHRS, CDR2 YFSETQ, per germline. CDR3 sequence: CARPRLPWFYCSQPQHF. The CDR3 DNA reads as TGCGCCAGGCCTCGACTGCCCTGGTTTTATTGTAGCCAGCCCCAGCATTTT.

The chain joins TRBV10-3 to TRBJ2-2, with D unclear. In germline, CDR1 is ENHRY, CDR2 SYGVKD. The CDR3 has 17 amino acids. The V gene lost 0 bases and the J gene lost 4 bases, with 15 bases spanning the gap. The CDR3 protein is CAISESGTTKGTGELFF. The DNA of the CDR3 is TGTGCCATCAGTGAGTCGGGCACTACAAAGGGCACCGGGGAGCTGTTTTTT.

This clonotype turned up a few times. This chain connects TRBV5-6 to TRBJ1-2; TRBD1 might be the D (5 bases). This CDR3 contains 14 residues. CDR1 SGHDT and CDR2 YYEEEE come from the germline V gene. Trimming cost V 4 bases and J 6 bases, with 16 bases left between them. CDR3 nucleotide sequence: TGTGCCAGCAGCAATACCGGGACGGGGCATGGCTACACCTTC. This translates into CASSNTGTGHGYTF.

The rearrangement links TRBV5-5 to TRBJ1-1; D call uncertain. There are 12 residues in the CDR3. Germline V CDR1 and CDR2: SGHKS, YYEKEE (reference sequence). V was clipped by 4 bases and J by 11 bases, with 15 bases between them. This CDR3 reads CASSPMRGSAFF. In DNA form, the CDR3 reads TGTGCCAGCAGCCCCATGCGTGGGTCGGCTTTCTTT.

This clonotype was detected a few times. The chain uses TRBV7-8 and TRBJ2-1, with D perhaps being TRBD1 or TRBD2 (5 bases each). The CDR3 is 17 residues long. CDR1 and CDR2 (germline): SGHVS, FQNEAQ. V was pared by 2 bases and J by 7 bases, with 21 bases between. The CDR3 coding sequence is TGTGCCAGCAGCTTACGGTACTTGGAAGGGACCAGGAATGAGCAGTTCTTC. Translated: CASSLRYLEGTRNEQFF.

The chain recombines TRBV5-1 with TRBJ2-3; 9 nucleotides match TRBD2. From germline, CDR1 is SGHRS and CDR2 YFSETQ. V dropped 4 bases and J dropped 3; count of bases not matched to a gene: 12. This CDR3 has 17 amino acids. The DNA for the CDR3 is TGCGCCAGCAGCCTAGAGAGTAGCGGGAGCGGGACAGATACGCAGTATTTT. Its protein is CASSLESSGSGTDTQYF.

The V and J genes are TRBV5-1 and TRBJ2-1, with TRBD2 matching over 8 bases. CDR1 SGHRS and CDR2 YFSETQ come from the germline V gene. The V gene end was trimmed by 3 bases and the J gene end by 8 bases; junction bases not matched to a gene: 13. The CDR3 is 16 amino acids. CDR3 sequence: CASSSWGRGEDDEQFF. The CDR3 DNA sequence: TGCGCCAGCAGCTCCTGGGGGCGGGGGGAAGACGATGAGCAGTTCTTC.

This clonotype was counted between two and nine times. The V gene is TRBV6-5, the J gene TRBJ2-6; perhaps TRBD1 as D (7 bases). Germline CDR1 MNHEY, CDR2 SVGAGI. The CDR3 sequence is 18 residues long. Trimming took 0 bases from V and 0 from J, leaving 12 bases between them. The CDR3 nucleotides read TGTGCCAGCAGTTACTCGGAGGGGGCTGGCTCTGGGGCCAACGTCCTGACTTTC. Translation: CASSYSEGAGSGANVLTF.

The table lists this clonotype with a few counts. The chain carries TRBV5-1 and TRBJ2-5; 10 bases agree with TRBD2. Germline V gives CDR1 SGHRS, CDR2 YFSETQ. After removal of 3 bases from V and 1 base from J, the junction contained 3 bases not matched to a gene. The CDR3 length is 15 residues. This CDR3 reads CASSSSGSGQETQYF. The CDR3, as DNA: TGCGCCAGCAGCTCTAGCGGGAGCGGCCAAGAGACCCAGTACTTC.

The J gene is TRBJ2-5, the V gene TRBV10-1; TRBD2 matches 9 bases. V lost 3 bases, J lost 7 bases, and 6 bases stayed unmatched. Germline V gene sequence: CDR1 WNHNN, CDR2 SYGVQD (reference sequence). This CDR3 region has 14 residues. The DNA for the CDR3 is TGCGCCAGCAGTGAAGAGCGGGAGGCTGCGACCCAGTACTTC. Translation: CASSEEREAATQYF.

The chain employs TRBV5-2 and TRBJ1-2. TRBV5-2 is listed as a pseudogene. The CDR3 runs to 9 residues. The CDR3 DNA reads as TGTGCCAGCAGCTTCTTAGTCACCTTC. Residues: CASSFLVTF.

This clonotype was detected once. The chain couples TRBV7-9 to TRBJ2-5; possibly TRBD1 for D (5 bases). Germline V CDR1 and CDR2: SEHNR, FQNEAQ (reference sequence). The CDR3 runs to 15 residues. Deletions cut 4 bases from V and 0 bases from J, with 12 bases between. This CDR3 reads CASSSRQKYQETQYF. The CDR3 DNA reads as TGTGCCAGCAGCTCTAGACAGAAGTACCAAGAGACCCAGTACTTC.

The DNA of the CDR3 is TGTGCCAGCAGTAAAGGGAGGGCTGGGGGGGAGCTGTTTTTT. It specifies CASSKGRAGGELFF. The rearrangement uses TRBV6-1 and TRBJ2-2; 7 nucleotides align to TRBD2. Germline V gene data show CDR1 as MNHNS and CDR2 as SASEGT. With V trimmed by 5 bases and J by 8 bases, 8 bases remained unmatched. The CDR3 totals 14 residues.

There are a few counts of this clonotype. V usage is TRBV10-3 and J usage is TRBJ1-1; D unclear. The CDR3 spans 15 residues. V lost 4 bases, J lost 1 base, and 13 bases lay in between. Germline-derived CDR1 and CDR2 are ENHRY and SYGVKD. The chain's CDR3 is CAISVHSTANTEAFF. The CDR3 bases are TGTGCCATCAGTGTCCATTCCACAGCGAACACTGAAGCTTTCTTT.

The rearrangement joins TRBV5-1 to TRBJ2-3, with D possibly matching TRBD1 (5 bases). The CDR3 has 14 amino acids. Trimming removed 5 bases at V and 2 bases at J, with 12 bases between. Per germline, CDR1 SGHRS and CDR2 YFSETQ. CDR3 nucleotides: TGCGCCAGCAGGACAGTGGTGGACACAGATACGCAGTATTTT. Amino acids: CASRTVVDTDTQYF.

This clonotype has a handful of counts. This chain joins TRBV2 and TRBJ2-7, with 7 nucleotides matching TRBD1. The CDR3 totals 11 residues. Germline assignment: CDR1 SNHLY and CDR2 FYNNEI. V was pared by 6 bases and J by 11 bases, with 7 bases of the junction left unmatched. CDR3 region: CASRLDRAEYF. In DNA form, the CDR3 reads TGTGCCAGCAGACTCGACAGGGCAGAGTACTTC.

This clonotype was observed at least ten times. The chain links TRBV3-1 to TRBJ2-3; 12 nucleotides match TRBD2. Germline V gene lookup returns CDR1 LGHDT and CDR2 YNNKEL (reference sequence). V was pared by 1 base and J by 1 base, with 0 bases of the junction left unmatched. CDR3 length equals 16 residues. CDR3: CASSQGLAGGTDTQYF. The CDR3 DNA reads as TGTGCCAGCAGCCAAGGACTAGCGGGGGGCACAGATACGCAGTATTTT.

This chain links TRBV20-1 with TRBJ2-1; D remains ambiguous. Trimming took off 3 bases at V and 4 bases at J, with 10 bases between the two ends. The CDR3 totals 13 residues. Per the germline V gene, CDR1 is DFQATT and CDR2 is SNEGSKA (reference sequence). CDR3 protein: CSASPAVYNEQFF. CDR3 DNA sequence: TGCAGTGCTAGCCCTGCGGTATACAATGAGCAGTTCTTC.

This clonotype was counted at least ten times. The J gene is TRBJ2-1, the V gene TRBV11-3, with D perhaps TRBD2 (7 bases). In germline, CDR1 is SGHNT, CDR2 YENEEA. The V end was cut by 7 bases, the J end by 6 bases, with 13 bases between. The length of the CDR3 is 13 residues. The CDR3: CASTKGGINEQFF. DNA for the CDR3: TGTGCCAGCACGAAGGGGGGGATCAATGAGCAGTTCTTC. Variable domain in full (rest from reference TRBV11-3 and TRBJ2-1): EAGVVQSPRYKIIEKKQPVAFWCNPISGHNTLYWYLQNLGQGPELLIRYENEEAVDDSQLPKDRFSAERLKGVDSTLKIQPAELGDSAVYLCASTKGGINEQFFGPGTRLTVL.